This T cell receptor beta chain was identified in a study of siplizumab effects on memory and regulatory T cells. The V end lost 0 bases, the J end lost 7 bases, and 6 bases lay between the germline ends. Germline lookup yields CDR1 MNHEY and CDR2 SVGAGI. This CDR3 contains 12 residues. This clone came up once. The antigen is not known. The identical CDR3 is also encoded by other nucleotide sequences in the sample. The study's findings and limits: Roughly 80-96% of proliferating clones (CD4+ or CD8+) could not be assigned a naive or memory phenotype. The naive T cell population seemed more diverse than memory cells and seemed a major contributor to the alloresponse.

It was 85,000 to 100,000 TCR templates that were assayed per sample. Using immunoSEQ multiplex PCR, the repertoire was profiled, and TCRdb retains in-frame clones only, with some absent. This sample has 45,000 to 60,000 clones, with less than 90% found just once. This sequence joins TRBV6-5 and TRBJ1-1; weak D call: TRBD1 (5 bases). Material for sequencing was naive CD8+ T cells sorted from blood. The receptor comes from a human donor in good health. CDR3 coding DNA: TGTGCCAGCAGTTACTCTGGGGGTGAAGCTTTCTTT. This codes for CASSYSGGEAFF.